Included here is one TCR beta chain sequence, with context. The antigen is undetermined. The data are from a study of T cell responses to AZD1222 COVID-19 vaccine. Germline CDR1 LGHDT, CDR2 YNNKEL (reference sequence). V gave up 0 bases and J gave up 4 bases, with 15 bases separating them. CDR3 length: 16 amino acids. Sequencing used immunoSEQ multiplex PCR; TCRdb keeps in-frame clones, though not all of them. Of approximately 160,000 clones in the sample, under 95% are singletons; the top ten hold around 0.99%. Study outcomes and limitations: Clonal diversity was possibly underestimated, and the donors were mostly white British, with more females. The span of vaccine-associated CD4 TCRs extended across spike, with dominance at 160-218 and 743-854. All repertoire sampling was performed exclusively after the peak T cell response.

The chain couples TRBV3-1 (or the pseudogene TRBV3-2) to TRBJ1-1; D is ambiguous. The specimen was peripheral blood, collected 28 days after the second AZD1222 dose. This receptor was identified in an adult who received the AZD1222 COVID-19 vaccine. CDR3 sequence: CASSQDGEGAVTEAFF. CDR3 sequence (DNA): TGTGCCAGCAGCCAAGATGGGGAGGGCGCCGTCACTGAAGCTTTCTTT.